The subject of this entry is one TCR beta chain. The antigen is not known. This CDR3 has 14 residues. V shed 0 bases, J shed 4 bases, and the junction held 4 bases outside the gene matches. Germline V gene sequence: CDR1 DFQATT, CDR2 SNEGSKA (reference sequence). The data were obtained in a study of early T cells in non-severe SARS-CoV-2 infection. Study-level findings and limits: VDJdb matching, biased toward anti-spike CD8 responses, missed private and CD4 specificities.

TCRdb processed the 5' RACE reads anew with MiXCR; each CDR3 protein has one entry. The data show some 61,000 distinct CDR3 sequences, around 9.7% seen once. The sequence was obtained from an adult who was a healthcare worker with PCR-confirmed SARS-CoV-2 infection or an uninfected control (not recorded which). The sample comprised whole blood. The gene calls are TRBV20-1 and TRBJ1-2; TRBD1 aligns across 8 bases. Here the CDR3 DNA reads TGCAGTGCTAGAGAGGGGACAGGTAGCTATGGCTACACCTTC. Translated, it gives CSAREGTGSYGYTF.